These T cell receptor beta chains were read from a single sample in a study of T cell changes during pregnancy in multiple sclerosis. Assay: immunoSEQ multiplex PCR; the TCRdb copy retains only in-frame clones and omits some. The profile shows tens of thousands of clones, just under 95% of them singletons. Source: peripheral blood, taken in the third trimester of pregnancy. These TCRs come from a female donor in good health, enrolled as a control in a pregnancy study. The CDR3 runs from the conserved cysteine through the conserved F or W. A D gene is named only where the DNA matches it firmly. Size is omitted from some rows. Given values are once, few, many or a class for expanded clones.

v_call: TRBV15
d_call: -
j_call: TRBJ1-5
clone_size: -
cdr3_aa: CATSSYNQPQHF
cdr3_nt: TGTGCCACCAGTAGTTACAATCAGCCCCAGCATTTT

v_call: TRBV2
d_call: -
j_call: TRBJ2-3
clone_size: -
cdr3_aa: CAILLRTGLRTDTQYF
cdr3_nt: TGTGCCATCCTCCTCCGGACTGGACTCCGCACAGATACGCAGTATTTT

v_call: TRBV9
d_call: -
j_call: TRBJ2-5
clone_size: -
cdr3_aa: CASSAGEETQYF
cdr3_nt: TGTGCCAGCAGCGCGGGGGAAGAGACCCAGTACTTC

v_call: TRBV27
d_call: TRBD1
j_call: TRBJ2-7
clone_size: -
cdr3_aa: CASSSGTGISYEQYF
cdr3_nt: TGTGCCAGCAGTTCCGGGACAGGGATCTCCTACGAGCAGTACTTC

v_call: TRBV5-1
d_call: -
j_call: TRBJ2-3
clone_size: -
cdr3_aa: CASNFGREDTQYF
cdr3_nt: TGCGCCAGTAATTTCGGGAGAGAGGATACGCAGTATTTT

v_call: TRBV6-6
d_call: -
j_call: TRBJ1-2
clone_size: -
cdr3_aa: CASSYSSDPYPYGYTF
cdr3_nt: TGTGCCAGCAGTTACTCGAGTGATCCTTACCCCTATGGCTACACCTTC

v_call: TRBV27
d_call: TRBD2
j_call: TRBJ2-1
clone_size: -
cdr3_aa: CASSFTGTSAYNEQFF
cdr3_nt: TGTGCCAGCAGTTTCACCGGGACTAGCGCCTACAATGAGCAGTTCTTC

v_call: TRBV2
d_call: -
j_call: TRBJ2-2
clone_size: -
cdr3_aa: CASSGIGGGELFF
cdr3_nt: TGTGCCAGCAGTGGGATCGGAGGCGGGGAGCTGTTTTTT

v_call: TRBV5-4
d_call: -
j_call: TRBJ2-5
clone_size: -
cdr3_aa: CAGGTDSYQETQYF
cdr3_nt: TGTGCCGGGGGGACGGACTCGTACCAAGAGACCCAGTACTTC

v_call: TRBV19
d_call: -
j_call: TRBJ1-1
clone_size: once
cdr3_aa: CASSLVRGTEAFF
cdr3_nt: TGTGCCAGTAGCCTGGTTAGGGGGACTGAAGCTTTCTTT